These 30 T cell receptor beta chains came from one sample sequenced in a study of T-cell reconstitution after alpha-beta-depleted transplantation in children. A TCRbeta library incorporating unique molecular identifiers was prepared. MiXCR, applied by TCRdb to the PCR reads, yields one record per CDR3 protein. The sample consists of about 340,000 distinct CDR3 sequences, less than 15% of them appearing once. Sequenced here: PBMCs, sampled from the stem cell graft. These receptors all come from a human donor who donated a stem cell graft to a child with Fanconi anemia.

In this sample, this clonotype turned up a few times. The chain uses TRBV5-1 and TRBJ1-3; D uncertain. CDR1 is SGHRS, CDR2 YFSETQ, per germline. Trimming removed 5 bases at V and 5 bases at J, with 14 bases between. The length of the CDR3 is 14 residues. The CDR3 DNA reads TGCGCCAGCAGTCCGGACGGTGATCGAAACACCATATATTTT. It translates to CASSPDGDRNTIYF.

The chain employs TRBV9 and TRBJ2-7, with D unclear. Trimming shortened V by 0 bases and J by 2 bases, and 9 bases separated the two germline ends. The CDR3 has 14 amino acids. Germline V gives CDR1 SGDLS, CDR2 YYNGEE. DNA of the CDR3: TGTGCCAGCAGCGTAGATACCCGGACCTACGAGCAGTACTTC. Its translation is CASSVDTRTYEQYF. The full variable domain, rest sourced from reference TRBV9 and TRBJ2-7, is DSGVTQTPKHLITATGQRVTLRCSPRSGDLSVYWYQQSLDQGLQFLIQYYNGEERAKGNILERFSAQQFPDLHSELNLSSLELGDSALYFCASSVDTRTYEQYFGPGTRLTVT.

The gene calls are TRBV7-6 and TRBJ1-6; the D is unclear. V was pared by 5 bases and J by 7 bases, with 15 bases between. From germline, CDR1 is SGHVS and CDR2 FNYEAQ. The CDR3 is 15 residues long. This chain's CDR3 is CASSLLSDGNSPLHF. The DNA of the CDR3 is TGTGCCAGCAGCCTTCTATCAGACGGAAATTCACCCCTCCACTTT.

The CDR3 DNA reads as TGCAGCGTTGAGTGGGGCGGCTATGGCTACACCTTC. Residues: CSVEWGGYGYTF. This chain joins TRBV29-1 and TRBJ1-2; possible D gene TRBD1, 5 bases. CDR1 is SQVTM and CDR2 is ANQGSEA in the germline V gene. The CDR3 totals 12 residues. V was cut by 3 bases and J by 4 bases, with 9 bases left in between.

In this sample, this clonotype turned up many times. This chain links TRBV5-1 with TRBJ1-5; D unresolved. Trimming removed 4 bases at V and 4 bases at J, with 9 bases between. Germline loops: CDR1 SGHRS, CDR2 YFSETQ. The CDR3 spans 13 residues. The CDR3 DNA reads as TGCGCCAGCAGCGCAGGAACTAATCAGCCCCAGCATTTT. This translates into CASSAGTNQPQHF.

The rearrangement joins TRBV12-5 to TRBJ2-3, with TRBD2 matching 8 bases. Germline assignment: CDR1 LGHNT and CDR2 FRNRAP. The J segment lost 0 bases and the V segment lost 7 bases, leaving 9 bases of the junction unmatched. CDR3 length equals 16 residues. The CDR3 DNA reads TGTGCTAGTGCTTCCCCCGCGGGGGGTAGCACAGATACGCAGTATTTT. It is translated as CASASPAGGSTDTQYF.

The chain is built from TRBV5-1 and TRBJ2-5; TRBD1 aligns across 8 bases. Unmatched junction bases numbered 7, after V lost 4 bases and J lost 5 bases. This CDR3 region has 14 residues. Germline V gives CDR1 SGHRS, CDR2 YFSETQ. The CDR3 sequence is CASSRDRREETQYF. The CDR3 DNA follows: TGCGCCAGCAGCAGGGACAGGAGGGAGGAGACCCAGTACTTC.

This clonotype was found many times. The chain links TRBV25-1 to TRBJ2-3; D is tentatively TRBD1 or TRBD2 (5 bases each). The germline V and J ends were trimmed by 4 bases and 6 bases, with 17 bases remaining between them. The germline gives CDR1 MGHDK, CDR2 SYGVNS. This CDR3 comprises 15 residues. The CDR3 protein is CASSGGIAGADTQYF. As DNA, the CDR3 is TGTGCCAGCAGTGGAGGGATAGCTGGGGCGGATACGCAGTATTTT.

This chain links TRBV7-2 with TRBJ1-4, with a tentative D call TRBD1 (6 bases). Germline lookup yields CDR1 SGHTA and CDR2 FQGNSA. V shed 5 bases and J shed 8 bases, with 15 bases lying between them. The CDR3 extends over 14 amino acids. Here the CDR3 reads CASSRPGQNEKLFF. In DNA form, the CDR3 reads TGTGCCAGCAGCAGGCCGGGACAAAACGAAAAACTGTTTTTT.

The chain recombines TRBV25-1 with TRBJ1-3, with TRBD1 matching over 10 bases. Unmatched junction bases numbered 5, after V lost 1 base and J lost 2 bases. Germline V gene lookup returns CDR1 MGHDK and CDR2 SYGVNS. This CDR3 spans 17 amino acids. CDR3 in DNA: TGTGCCAGCAGTGAATTAGTTGGACAGGGGGCTGGAAACACCATATATTTT. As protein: CASSELVGQGAGNTIYF. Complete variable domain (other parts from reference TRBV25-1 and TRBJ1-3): EADIYQTPRYLVIGTGKKITLECSQTMGHDKMYWYQQDPGMELHLIHYSYGVNSTEKGDLSSESTVSRIRTEHFPLTLESARPSHTSQYLCASSELVGQGAGNTIYFGEGSWLTVV.

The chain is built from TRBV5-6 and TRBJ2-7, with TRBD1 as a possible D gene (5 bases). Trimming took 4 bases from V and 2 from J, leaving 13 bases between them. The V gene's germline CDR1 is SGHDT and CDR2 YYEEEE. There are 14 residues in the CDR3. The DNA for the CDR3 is TGTGCCAGCAGCCCCATAGGGGATACCTACGAGCAGTACTTC. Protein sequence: CASSPIGDTYEQYF.

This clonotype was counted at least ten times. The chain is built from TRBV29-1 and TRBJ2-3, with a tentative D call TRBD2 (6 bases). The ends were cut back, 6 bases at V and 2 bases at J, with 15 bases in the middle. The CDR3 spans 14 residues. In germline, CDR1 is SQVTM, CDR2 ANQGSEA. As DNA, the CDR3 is TGCAGCGTCTCCCGGGGGACCCCCACAGATACGCAGTATTTT. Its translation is CSVSRGTPTDTQYF.

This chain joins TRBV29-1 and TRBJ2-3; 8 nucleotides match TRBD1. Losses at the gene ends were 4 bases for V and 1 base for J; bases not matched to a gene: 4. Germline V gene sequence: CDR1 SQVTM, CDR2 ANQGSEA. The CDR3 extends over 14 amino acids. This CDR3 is CSVAPTGGTDTQYF. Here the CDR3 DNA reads TGCAGCGTTGCCCCGACAGGGGGCACAGATACGCAGTATTTT.

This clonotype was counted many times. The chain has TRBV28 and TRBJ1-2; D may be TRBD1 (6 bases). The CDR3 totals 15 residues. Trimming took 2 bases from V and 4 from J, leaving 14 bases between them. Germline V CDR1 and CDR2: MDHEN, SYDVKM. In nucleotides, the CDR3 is TGTGCCAGCAGTTTACCACAGGGAGTACCCTATGGCTACACCTTC. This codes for CASSLPQGVPYGYTF.

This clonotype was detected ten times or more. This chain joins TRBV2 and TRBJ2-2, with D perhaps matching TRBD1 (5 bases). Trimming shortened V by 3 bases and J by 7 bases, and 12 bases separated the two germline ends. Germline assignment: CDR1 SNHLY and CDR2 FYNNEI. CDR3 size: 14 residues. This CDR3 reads CASSDPRTIGELFF. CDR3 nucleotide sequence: TGTGCCAGCAGTGATCCAAGGACAATCGGGGAGCTGTTTTTT. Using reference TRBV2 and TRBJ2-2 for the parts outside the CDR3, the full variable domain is EPEVTQTPSHQVTQMGQEVILRCVPISNHLYFYWYRQILGQKVEFLVSFYNNEISEKSEIFDDQFSVERPDGSNFTLKIRSTKLEDSAMYFCASSDPRTIGELFFGEGSRLTVL.

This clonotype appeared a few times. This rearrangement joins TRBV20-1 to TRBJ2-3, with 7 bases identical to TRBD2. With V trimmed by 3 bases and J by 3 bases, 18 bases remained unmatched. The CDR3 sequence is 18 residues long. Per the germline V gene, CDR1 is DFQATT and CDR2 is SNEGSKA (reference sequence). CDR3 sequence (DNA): TGCAGTGCTAGTGCACCTAGCGGCTCCCCGGATGGAACAGATACGCAGTATTTT. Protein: CSASAPSGSPDGTDTQYF.

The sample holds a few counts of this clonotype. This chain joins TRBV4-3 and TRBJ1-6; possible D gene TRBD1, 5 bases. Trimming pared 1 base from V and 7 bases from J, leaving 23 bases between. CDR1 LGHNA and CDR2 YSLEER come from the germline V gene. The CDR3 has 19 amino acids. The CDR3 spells CASSQGLRGAILGNSPLHF. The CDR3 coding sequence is TGCGCCAGCAGCCAAGGTCTGCGAGGGGCCATACTTGGGAATTCACCCCTCCACTTT.

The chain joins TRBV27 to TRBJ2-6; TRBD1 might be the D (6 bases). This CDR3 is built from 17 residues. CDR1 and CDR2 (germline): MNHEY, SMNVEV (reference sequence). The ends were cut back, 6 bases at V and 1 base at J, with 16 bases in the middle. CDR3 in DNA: TGTGCCAGCAGATTCCTGGGAACAGGGTCTGGGGCCAACGTCCTGACTTTC. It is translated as CASRFLGTGSGANVLTF. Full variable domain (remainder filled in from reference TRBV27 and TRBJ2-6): EAQVTQNPRYLITVTGKKLTVTCSQNMNHEYMSWYRQDPGLGLRQIYYSMNVEVTDKGDVPEGYKVSRKEKRNFPLILESPSPNQTSLYFCASRFLGTGSGANVLTFGAGSRLTVL.

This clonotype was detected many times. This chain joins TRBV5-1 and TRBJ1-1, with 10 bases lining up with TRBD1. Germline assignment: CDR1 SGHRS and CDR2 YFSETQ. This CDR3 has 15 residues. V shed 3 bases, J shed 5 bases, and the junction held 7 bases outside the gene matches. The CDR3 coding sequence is TGCGCCAGCAGCTCCCCCGGGACAGGGGAGACTGAAGCTTTCTTT. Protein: CASSSPGTGETEAFF.

The CDR3 loop is CSVEWGQGFEAFF. CDR3 DNA: TGCAGCGTTGAGTGGGGACAGGGATTTGAAGCTTTCTTT. V is TRBV29-1 and J is TRBJ1-1; TRBD1 matches 9 bases. This CDR3 comprises 13 residues. Germline V gene lookup returns CDR1 SQVTM and CDR2 ANQGSEA. Trimming at V came to 3 bases and at J to 7 bases, leaving 6 bases not matched to a gene.

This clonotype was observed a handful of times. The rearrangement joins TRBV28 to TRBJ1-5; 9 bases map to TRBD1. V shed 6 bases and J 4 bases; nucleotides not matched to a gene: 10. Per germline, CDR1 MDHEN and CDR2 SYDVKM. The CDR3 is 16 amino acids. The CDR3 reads CASSTEDRGGNQPQHF. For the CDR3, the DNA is TGTGCCAGCAGCACCGAGGACAGGGGAGGGAATCAGCCCCAGCATTTT.

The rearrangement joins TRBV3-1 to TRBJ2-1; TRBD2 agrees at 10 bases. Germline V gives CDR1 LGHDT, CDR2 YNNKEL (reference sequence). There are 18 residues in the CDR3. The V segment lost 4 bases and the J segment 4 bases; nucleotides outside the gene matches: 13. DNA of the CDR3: TGTGCCAGCAGCCCCAAGCTAGTTAGCGGGGGGACTTACAATGAGCAGTTCTTC. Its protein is CASSPKLVSGGTYNEQFF.

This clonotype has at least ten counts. The CDR3 protein is CASSLRGGSTDTQYF. As DNA, the CDR3 is TGTGCCAGCAGCTTACGGGGGGGGAGTACAGATACGCAGTATTTT. The chain combines TRBV7-8 with TRBJ2-3; 8 bases fit TRBD2. The CDR3 has 15 amino acids. Germline CDR1 and CDR2: SGHVS and FQNEAQ. J was trimmed by 3 bases and V by 2 bases; bases with no gene match: 4.

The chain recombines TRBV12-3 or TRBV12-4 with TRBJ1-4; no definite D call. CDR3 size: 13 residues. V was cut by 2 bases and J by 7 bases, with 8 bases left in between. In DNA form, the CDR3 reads TGTGCCAGCAGTTTATTCCTAGGTGAAAAACTGTTTTTT. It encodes CASSLFLGEKLFF.

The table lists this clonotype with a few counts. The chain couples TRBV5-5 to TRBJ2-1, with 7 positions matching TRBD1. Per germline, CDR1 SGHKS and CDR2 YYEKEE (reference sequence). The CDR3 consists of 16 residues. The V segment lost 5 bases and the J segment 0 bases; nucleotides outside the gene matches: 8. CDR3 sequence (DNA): TGTGCCAGCAGACCGGCCCCAGGGGGCTCCTACAATGAGCAGTTCTTC. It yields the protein CASRPAPGGSYNEQFF.

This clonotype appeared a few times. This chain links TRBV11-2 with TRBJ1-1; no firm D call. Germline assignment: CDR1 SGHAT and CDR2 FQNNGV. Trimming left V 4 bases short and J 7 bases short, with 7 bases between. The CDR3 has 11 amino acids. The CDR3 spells CASSSKVEAFF. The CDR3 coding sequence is TGTGCCAGCAGCTCCAAAGTTGAAGCTTTCTTT.

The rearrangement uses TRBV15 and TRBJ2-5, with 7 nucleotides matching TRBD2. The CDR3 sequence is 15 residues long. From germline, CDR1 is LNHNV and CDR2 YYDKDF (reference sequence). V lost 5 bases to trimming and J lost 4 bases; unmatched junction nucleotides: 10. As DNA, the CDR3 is TGTGCCACCAGCTCTTCCTGGGGGGGTGGAGAGACCCAGTACTTC. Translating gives CATSSSWGGGETQYF.

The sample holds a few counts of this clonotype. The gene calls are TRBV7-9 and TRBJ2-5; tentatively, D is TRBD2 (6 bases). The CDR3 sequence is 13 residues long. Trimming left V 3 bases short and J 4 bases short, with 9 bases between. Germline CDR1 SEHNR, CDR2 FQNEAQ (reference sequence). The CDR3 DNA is TGTGCCAGCAGCTTTATGGGGGGAGAGACCCAGTACTTC. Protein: CASSFMGGETQYF.

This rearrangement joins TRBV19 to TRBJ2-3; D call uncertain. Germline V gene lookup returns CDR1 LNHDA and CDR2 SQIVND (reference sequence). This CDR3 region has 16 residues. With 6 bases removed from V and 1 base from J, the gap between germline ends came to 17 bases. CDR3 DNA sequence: TGTGCCAGTAGACTCTCGCCTCCCGGCGGCACAGATACGCAGTATTTT. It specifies CASRLSPPGGTDTQYF.

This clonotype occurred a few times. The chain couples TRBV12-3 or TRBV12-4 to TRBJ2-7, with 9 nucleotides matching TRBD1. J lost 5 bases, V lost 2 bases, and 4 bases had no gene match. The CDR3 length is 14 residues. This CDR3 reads CASSLPGQGNEQYF. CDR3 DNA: TGTGCCAGCAGTTTACCGGGACAGGGAAACGAGCAGTACTTC.